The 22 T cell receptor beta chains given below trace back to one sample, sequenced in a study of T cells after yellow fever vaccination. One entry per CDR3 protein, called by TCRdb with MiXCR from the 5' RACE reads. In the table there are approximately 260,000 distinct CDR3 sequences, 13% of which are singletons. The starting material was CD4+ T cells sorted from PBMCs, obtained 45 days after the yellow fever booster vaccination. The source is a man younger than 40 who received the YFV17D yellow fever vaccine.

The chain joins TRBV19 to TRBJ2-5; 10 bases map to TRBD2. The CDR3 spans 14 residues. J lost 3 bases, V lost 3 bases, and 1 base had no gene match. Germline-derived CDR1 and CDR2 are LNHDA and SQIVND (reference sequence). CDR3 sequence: CASSMGLAKETQYF. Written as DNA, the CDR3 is TGTGCCAGTAGTATGGGACTAGCGAAAGAGACCCAGTACTTC.

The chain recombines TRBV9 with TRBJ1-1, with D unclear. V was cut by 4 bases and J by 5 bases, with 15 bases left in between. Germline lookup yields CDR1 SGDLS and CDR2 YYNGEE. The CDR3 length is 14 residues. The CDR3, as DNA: TGTGCCAGCAGCCCTACCGACACGAGGACTGAAGCTTTCTTT. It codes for CASSPTDTRTEAFF.

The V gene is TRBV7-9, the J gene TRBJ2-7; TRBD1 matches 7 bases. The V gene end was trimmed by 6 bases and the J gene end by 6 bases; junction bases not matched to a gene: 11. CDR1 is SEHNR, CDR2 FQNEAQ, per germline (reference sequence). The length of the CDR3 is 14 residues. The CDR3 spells CASSNPGGRGEQYF. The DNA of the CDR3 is TGTGCCAGCAGTAATCCAGGGGGAAGGGGCGAGCAGTACTTC.

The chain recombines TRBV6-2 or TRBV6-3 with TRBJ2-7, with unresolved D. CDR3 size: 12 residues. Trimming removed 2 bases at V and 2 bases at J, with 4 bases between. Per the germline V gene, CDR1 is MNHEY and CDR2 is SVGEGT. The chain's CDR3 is CASSYPPYEQYF. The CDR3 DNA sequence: TGTGCCAGCAGTTACCCCCCCTACGAGCAGTACTTC.

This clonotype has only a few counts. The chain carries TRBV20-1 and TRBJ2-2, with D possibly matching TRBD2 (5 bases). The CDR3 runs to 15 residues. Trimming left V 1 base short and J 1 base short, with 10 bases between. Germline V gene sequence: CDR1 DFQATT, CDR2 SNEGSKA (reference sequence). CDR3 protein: CSARGRHQNTGELFF. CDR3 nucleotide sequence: TGCAGTGCTAGAGGGAGGCACCAGAACACCGGGGAGCTGTTTTTT.

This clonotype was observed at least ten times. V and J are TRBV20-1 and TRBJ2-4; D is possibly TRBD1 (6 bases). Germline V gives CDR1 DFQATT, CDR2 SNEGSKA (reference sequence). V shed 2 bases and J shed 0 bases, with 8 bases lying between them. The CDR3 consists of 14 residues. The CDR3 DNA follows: TGCAGTGCTAGATCAGGGGAAGCCAAAAACATTCAGTACTTC. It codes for CSARSGEAKNIQYF.

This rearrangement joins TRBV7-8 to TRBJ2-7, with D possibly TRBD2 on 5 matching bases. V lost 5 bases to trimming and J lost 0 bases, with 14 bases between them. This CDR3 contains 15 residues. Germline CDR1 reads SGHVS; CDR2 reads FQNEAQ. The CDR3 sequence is CASSKSGSSSYEQYF. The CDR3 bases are TGTGCCAGCAGCAAAAGCGGTTCAAGCTCCTACGAGCAGTACTTC. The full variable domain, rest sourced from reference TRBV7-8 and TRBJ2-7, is GAGVSQSPRYKVAKRGQDVALRCDPISGHVSLFWYQQALGQGPEFLTYFQNEAQLDKSGLPSDRFFAERPEGSVSTLKIQRTQQEDSAVYLCASSKSGSSSYEQYFGPGTRLTVT.

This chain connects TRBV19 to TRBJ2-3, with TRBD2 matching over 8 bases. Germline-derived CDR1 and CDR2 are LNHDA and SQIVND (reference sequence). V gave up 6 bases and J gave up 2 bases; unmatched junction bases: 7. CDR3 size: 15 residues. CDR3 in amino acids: CASRPAGAPTDTQYF. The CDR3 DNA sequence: TGTGCCAGTAGACCAGCGGGAGCACCCACAGATACGCAGTATTTT.

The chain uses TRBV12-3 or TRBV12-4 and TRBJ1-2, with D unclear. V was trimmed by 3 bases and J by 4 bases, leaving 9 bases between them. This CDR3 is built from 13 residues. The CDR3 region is CASSFSGVYGYTF. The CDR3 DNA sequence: TGTGCCAGCAGTTTTTCGGGCGTCTATGGCTACACCTTC.

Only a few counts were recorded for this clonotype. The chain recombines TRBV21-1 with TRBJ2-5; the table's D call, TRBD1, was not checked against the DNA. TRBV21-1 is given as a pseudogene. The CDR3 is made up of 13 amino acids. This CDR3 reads CASSTQGAETQYF. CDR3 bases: TGTGCCAGCAGCACGCAGGGGGCAGAGACCCAGTACTTC.

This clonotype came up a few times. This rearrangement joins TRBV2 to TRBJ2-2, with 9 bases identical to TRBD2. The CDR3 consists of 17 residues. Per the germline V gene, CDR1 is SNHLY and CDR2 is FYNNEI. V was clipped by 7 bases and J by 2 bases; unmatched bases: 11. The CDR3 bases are TGTGCCAGCATTCCTTATATAGCGGGAGTCAACACCGGGGAGCTGTTTTTT. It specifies CASIPYIAGVNTGELFF.

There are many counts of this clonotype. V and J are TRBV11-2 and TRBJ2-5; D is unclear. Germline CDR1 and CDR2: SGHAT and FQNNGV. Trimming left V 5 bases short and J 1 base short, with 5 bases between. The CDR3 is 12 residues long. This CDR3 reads CASSPFQETQYF. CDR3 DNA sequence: TGTGCCAGCAGCCCCTTCCAAGAGACCCAGTACTTC.

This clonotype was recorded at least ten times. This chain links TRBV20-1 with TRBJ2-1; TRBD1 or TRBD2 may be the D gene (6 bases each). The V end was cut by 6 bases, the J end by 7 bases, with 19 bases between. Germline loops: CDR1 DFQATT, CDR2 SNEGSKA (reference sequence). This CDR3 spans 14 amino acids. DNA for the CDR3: TGCAGTGCCAATCTCAGGGGCGGGACAAATGAGCAGTTCTTC. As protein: CSANLRGGTNEQFF.

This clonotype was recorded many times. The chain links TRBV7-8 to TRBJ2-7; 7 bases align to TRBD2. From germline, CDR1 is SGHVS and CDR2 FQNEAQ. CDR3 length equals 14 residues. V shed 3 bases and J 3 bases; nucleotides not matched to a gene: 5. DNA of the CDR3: TGTGCCAGCAGCTTTTCCGGGACTAACTACGAGCAGTACTTC. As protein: CASSFSGTNYEQYF.

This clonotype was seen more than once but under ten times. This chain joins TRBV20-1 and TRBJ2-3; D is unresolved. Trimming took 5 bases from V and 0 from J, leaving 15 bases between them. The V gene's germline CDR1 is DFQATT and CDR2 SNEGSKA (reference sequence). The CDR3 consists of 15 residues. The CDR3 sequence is CSALLPLASTDTQYF. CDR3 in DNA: TGCAGTGCTCTGTTACCGTTAGCTAGCACAGATACGCAGTATTTT.

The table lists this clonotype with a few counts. CDR3 nucleotides: TGTGCCACGTCCGGGTCGGCGGGAGTCCCCTACGAGCAGTACTTC. The encoded protein is CATSGSAGVPYEQYF. This sequence joins TRBV6-2 or TRBV6-3 and TRBJ2-7; the match to TRBD2 covers 7 bases. With V trimmed by 10 bases and J by 2 bases, 14 bases remained unmatched. This CDR3 spans 15 amino acids. Germline V gene lookup returns CDR1 MNHEY and CDR2 SVGEGT.

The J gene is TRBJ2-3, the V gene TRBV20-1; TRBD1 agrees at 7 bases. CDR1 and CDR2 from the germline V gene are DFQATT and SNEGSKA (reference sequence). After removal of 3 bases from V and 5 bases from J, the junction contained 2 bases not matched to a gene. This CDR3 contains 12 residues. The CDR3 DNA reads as TGCAGTGCTAGTTACAGGGGAGATACGCAGTATTTT. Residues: CSASYRGDTQYF.

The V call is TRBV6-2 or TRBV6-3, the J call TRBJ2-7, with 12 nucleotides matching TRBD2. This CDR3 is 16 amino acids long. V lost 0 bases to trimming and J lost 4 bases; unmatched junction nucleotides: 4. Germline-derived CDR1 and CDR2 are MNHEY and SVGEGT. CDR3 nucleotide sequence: TGTGCCAGCAGTTACTCGACTAGCGGGAGTCTATACGAGCAGTACTTC. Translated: CASSYSTSGSLYEQYF.

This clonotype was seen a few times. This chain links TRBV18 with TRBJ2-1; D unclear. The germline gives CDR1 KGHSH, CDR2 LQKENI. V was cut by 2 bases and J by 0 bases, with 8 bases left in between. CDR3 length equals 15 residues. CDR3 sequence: CASSPKVSSYNEQFF. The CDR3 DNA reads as TGTGCCAGCTCACCAAAGGTTAGCTCCTACAATGAGCAGTTCTTC.

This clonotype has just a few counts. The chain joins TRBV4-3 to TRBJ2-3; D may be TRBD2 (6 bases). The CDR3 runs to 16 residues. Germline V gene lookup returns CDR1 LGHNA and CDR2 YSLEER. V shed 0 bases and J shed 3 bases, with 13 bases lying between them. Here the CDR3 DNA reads TGCGCCAGCAGCCAAGAGATAGCGGAGGGAACAGATACGCAGTATTTT. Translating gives CASSQEIAEGTDTQYF.

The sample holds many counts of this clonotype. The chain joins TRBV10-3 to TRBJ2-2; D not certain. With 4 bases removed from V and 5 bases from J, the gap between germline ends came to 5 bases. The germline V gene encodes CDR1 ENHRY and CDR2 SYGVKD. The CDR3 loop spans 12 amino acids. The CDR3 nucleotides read TGTGCCATCAGTGGGACGACCGGGGAGCTGTTTTTT. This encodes CAISGTTGELFF.

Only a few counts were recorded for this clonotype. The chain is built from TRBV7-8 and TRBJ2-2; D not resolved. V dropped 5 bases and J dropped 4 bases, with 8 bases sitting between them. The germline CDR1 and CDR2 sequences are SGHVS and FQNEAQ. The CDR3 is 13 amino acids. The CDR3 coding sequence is TGTGCCAGCAGCCAGGAAGTCACCGGGGAGCTGTTTTTT. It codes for CASSQEVTGELFF.